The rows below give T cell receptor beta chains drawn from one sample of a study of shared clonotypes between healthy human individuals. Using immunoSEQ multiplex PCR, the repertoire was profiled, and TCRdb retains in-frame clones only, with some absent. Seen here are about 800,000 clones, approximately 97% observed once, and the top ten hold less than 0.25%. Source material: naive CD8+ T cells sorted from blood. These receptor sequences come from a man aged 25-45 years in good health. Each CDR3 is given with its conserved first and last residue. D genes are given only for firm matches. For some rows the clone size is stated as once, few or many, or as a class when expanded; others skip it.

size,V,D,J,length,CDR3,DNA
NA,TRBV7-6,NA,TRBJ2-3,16,CASSTQPGPAGDTQYF,TGTGCCAGCAGTACTCAACCGGGACCGGCAGGAGATACGCAGTATTTT
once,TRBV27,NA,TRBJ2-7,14,CASSLARGGNEQYF,TGTGCCAGCAGTTTAGCCAGGGGCGGCAACGAGCAGTACTTC
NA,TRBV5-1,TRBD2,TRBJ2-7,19,CASSPGTSGSMVDPYEQYF,TGCGCCAGCAGCCCGGGGACTAGCGGGAGTATGGTGGACCCCTACGAGCAGTACTTC
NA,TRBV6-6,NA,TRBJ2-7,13,CATSPDNPYEQYF,TGTGCCACCTCCCCGGACAACCCCTACGAGCAGTACTTC
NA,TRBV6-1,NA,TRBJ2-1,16,CASSEVWWSSYNEQFF,TGTGCCAGCAGTGAAGTCTGGTGGAGCTCCTACAATGAGCAGTTCTTC
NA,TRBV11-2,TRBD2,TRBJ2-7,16,CASSSLGLAGAYEQYF,TGTGCCAGCAGCTCCCTAGGACTAGCGGGAGCATACGAGCAGTACTTC
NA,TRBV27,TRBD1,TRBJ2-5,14,CASSGTGGAETQYF,TGTGCCAGCAGTGGGACAGGGGGCGCAGAGACCCAGTACTTC
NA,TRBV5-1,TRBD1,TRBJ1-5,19,CASSLAGWDRVQPGQPQHF,TGCGCCAGCAGCTTGGCGGGGTGGGACAGGGTGCAACCGGGCCAGCCCCAGCATTTT
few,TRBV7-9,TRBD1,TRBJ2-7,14,CASSNRQGSHEQYF,TGTGCCAGCAGCAATCGACAGGGGTCCCACGAGCAGTACTTC
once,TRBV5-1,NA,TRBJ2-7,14,CASSLKQGDYEQYF,TGCGCCAGCAGCTTGAAACAGGGTGACTACGAGCAGTACTTC
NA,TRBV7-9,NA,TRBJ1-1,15,CASSAEGFMNTEAFF,TGTGCCAGCAGCGCCGAGGGATTCATGAACACTGAAGCTTTCTTT
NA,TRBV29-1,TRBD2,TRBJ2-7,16,CSVVASGREQSYEQYF,TGCAGCGTTGTAGCTAGCGGGAGGGAGCAATCCTACGAGCAGTACTTC
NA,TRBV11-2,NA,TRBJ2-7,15,CASSLSSRTAYEQYF,TGTGCCAGCAGCTTATCTTCTCGGACAGCCTACGAGCAGTACTTC
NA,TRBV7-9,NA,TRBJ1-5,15,CASSLYAGGNQPQHF,TGTGCCAGCAGCTTATACGCAGGTGGAAATCAGCCCCAGCATTTT
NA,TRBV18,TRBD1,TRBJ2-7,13,CASSLDRAYEQYF,TGTGCCAGCTCACTCGACAGGGCCTACGAGCAGTACTTC
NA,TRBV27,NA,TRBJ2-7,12,CASSPNSYEQYF,TGTGCCAGCAGTCCAAACTCCTACGAGCAGTACTTC
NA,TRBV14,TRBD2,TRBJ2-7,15,CASSLLAGVSYEQYF,TGTGCCAGCAGCCTACTAGCGGGAGTCTCCTACGAGCAGTACTTC
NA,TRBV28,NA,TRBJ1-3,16,CASSNPWHSSGNTIYF,TGTGCCAGCAGTAACCCTTGGCACAGCTCTGGAAACACCATATATTTT
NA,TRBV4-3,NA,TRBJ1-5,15,CASSQDRDPNQPQHF,TGCGCCAGCAGCCAAGACCGGGACCCAAATCAGCCCCAGCATTTT
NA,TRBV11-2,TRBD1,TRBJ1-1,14,CASSRGQGGTEAFF,TGTGCCAGCAGCCGGGGACAGGGGGGGACTGAAGCTTTCTTT
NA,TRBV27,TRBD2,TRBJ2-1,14,CASRLAVSYNEQFF,TGTGCCAGCAGACTAGCGGTTTCCTACAATGAGCAGTTCTTC
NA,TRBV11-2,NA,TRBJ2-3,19,CASSLDDLGIARRTDTQYF,TGTGCCAGCAGCTTAGACGACCTAGGGATAGCGCGGCGCACAGATACGCAGTATTTT
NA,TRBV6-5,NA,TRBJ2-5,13,CASSYSSLETQYF,TGTGCCAGCAGTTACTCTAGCTTGGAGACCCAGTACTTC
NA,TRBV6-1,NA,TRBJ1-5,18,CASSETPGLWYSNQPQHF,TGTGCCAGCAGTGAAACCCCGGGTTTGTGGTATAGCAATCAGCCCCAGCATTTT
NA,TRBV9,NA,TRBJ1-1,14,CASSVGGVQSEAFF,TGTGCCAGCAGCGTAGGGGGGGTACAGTCTGAAGCTTTCTTT
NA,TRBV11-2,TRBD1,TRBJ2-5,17,CASSLGAGGDSGETQYF,TGTGCCAGCAGCTTAGGGGCAGGGGGCGACTCCGGGGAGACCCAGTACTTC
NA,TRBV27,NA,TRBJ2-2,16,CASTKGPSGWTGELFF,TGTGCCAGCACAAAGGGACCGTCAGGGTGGACCGGGGAGCTGTTTTTT
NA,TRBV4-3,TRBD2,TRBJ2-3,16,CASSQWASGTVDTQYF,TGCGCCAGCAGCCAATGGGCTAGCGGGACAGTAGATACGCAGTATTTT
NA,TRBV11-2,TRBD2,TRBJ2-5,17,CASSARRGLAGAETQYF,TGTGCCAGCAGCGCGAGGAGGGGACTAGCGGGAGCTGAGACCCAGTACTTC
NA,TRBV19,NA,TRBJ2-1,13,CASSIVPGNEQFF,TGTGCCAGTAGTATAGTCCCCGGCAATGAGCAGTTCTTC
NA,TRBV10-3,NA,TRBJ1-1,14,CASTQKYMNTEAFF,TGTGCCAGCACACAGAAATACATGAACACTGAAGCTTTCTTT
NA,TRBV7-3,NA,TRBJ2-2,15,CASSPSDSTTGELFF,TGTGCCAGCAGCCCTTCGGATTCGACGACCGGGGAGCTGTTTTTT
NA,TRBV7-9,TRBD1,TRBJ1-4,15,CASSYWTGGGEKLFF,TGTGCCAGCAGCTACTGGACAGGGGGAGGTGAAAAACTGTTTTTT
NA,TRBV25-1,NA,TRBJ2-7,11,CASNFYNEQYF,TGTGCCAGCAATTTTTACAACGAGCAGTACTTC
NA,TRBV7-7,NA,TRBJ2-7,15,CASSLGQGRSYEQYF,TGTGCCAGCAGCTTAGGCCAGGGACGGAGCTACGAGCAGTACTTC
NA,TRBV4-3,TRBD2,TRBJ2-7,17,CASSQDLASGRIYEQYF,TGCGCCAGCAGCCAAGATTTGGCTAGCGGGAGGATTTACGAGCAGTACTTC
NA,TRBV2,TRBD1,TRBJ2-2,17,CASLIAGGSNPTGELFF,TGTGCCAGTCTGATCGCAGGGGGCTCCAACCCCACCGGGGAGCTGTTTTTT
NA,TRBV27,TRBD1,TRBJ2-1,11,CASSRGQRQFF,TGTGCCAGCAGTAGGGGACAGAGGCAGTTCTTC
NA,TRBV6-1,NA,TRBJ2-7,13,CASSQGHSYEQYF,TGTGCCAGCAGCCAGGGGCATTCCTACGAGCAGTACTTC
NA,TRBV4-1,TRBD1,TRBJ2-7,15,CASSQDQRGLDEQYF,TGCGCCAGCAGCCAAGATCAAAGGGGGCTTGACGAGCAGTACTTC
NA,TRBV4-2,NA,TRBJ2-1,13,CASSQVPWNEQFF,TGTGCCAGCAGCCAAGTTCCATGGAATGAGCAGTTCTTC
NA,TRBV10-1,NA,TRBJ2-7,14,CASSENTRAHEQYF,TGCGCCAGCAGTGAGAATACCAGGGCCCACGAGCAGTACTTC
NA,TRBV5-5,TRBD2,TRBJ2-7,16,CASSTGTSGNTYEQYF,TGTGCCAGCAGCACTGGGACTAGCGGGAACACCTACGAGCAGTACTTC
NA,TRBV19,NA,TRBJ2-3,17,CASSIDPPGESTDTQYF,TGTGCCAGTAGTATAGATCCCCCGGGAGAGAGCACAGATACGCAGTATTTT
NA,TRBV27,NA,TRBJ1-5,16,CASSSGGAYSNQPQHF,TGTGCCAGCAGTTCGGGGGGAGCCTATAGCAATCAGCCCCAGCATTTT
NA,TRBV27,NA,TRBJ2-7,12,CASSSLNYEQYF,TGTGCCAGCAGTTCCTTAAACTACGAGCAGTACTTC
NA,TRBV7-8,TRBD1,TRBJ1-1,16,CASSLGPGGLYTEAFF,TGTGCCAGCAGCTTAGGGCCAGGGGGGTTGTACACTGAAGCTTTCTTT